This is a list of T cell receptor beta chains from one sample in a study of T cells in Graves' hyperthyroidism and ophthalmopathy. TCRdb used MiXCR to reprocess the multiplex PCR reads, holding one entry per CDR3 protein. This table holds about 420,000 distinct CDR3 sequences, approximately 13% found once. The sequencing input was blood. The receptors derive from a woman aged 18-30 years with Graves' hyperthyroidism. Both conserved end residues are part of each CDR3. The D gene is left open where the match is weak. Part of the rows lack a size; the others show once, few, many or a class for expanded clones.

d_gene: TRBD2; abundance: many; v_gene: TRBV10-3; j_gene: TRBJ2-5; CDR3aa: CAISDLNVGGRETQYF; CDR3nt: TGTGCCATCAGTGACCTGAATGTGGGCGGGAGAGAGACCCAGTACTTC
d_gene: NA; abundance: once; v_gene: TRBV19; j_gene: TRBJ1-1; CDR3aa: CASSIEQGLNTEAFF; CDR3nt: TGTGCCAGTAGTATAGAGCAGGGACTGAACACTGAAGCTTTCTTT
d_gene: TRBD1; abundance: NA; v_gene: TRBV9; j_gene: TRBJ1-2; CDR3aa: CASSVSGTGDNYGYTF; CDR3nt: TGTGCCAGCAGCGTTTCGGGGACAGGGGACAACTATGGCTACACCTTC
d_gene: TRBD1; abundance: few; v_gene: TRBV9; j_gene: TRBJ1-5; CDR3aa: CASSETGNNQPQHF; CDR3nt: TGTGCCAGCAGCGAGACAGGGAATAATCAGCCCCAGCATTTT
d_gene: NA; abundance: few; v_gene: TRBV18; j_gene: TRBJ1-3; CDR3aa: CASSSQDTIYF; CDR3nt: TGTGCCAGCTCATCCCAGGACACCATATATTTT
d_gene: TRBD2; abundance: NA; v_gene: TRBV20-1; j_gene: TRBJ2-7; CDR3aa: CSARLAGGLYEQYF; CDR3nt: TGCAGTGCTAGACTGGCGGGAGGGCTCTACGAGCAGTACTTC
d_gene: TRBD2; abundance: NA; v_gene: TRBV6-1; j_gene: TRBJ2-2; CDR3aa: CASSRTGTSDVGELFF; CDR3nt: TGTGCCAGCAGCCGTACCGGGACTAGCGATGTCGGGGAGCTGTTTTTT
d_gene: TRBD1; abundance: NA; v_gene: TRBV5-1; j_gene: TRBJ2-1; CDR3aa: CASSPEGTGGNEQFF; CDR3nt: TGCGCCAGCAGCCCCGAGGGGACAGGGGGCAATGAGCAGTTCTTC
d_gene: NA; abundance: NA; v_gene: TRBV19; j_gene: TRBJ1-1; CDR3aa: CASSMRRSRTEAFF; CDR3nt: TGTGCCAGTAGTATGCGCCGATCGAGGACTGAAGCTTTCTTT
d_gene: NA; abundance: many; v_gene: TRBV29-1; j_gene: TRBJ2-3; CDR3aa: CSVGGVQRTDTQYF; CDR3nt: TGCAGCGTGGGTGGGGTACAGCGCACAGATACGCAGTATTTT
d_gene: NA; abundance: NA; v_gene: TRBV3-1; j_gene: TRBJ2-7; CDR3aa: CASSQGVYEQYF; CDR3nt: TGTGCCAGCAGCCAAGGCGTTTACGAGCAGTACTTC
d_gene: TRBD2; abundance: many; v_gene: TRBV3-1; j_gene: TRBJ2-7; CDR3aa: CASSHLAGSYEQYF; CDR3nt: TGTGCCAGCAGCCATCTAGCGGGGTCCTACGAGCAGTACTTC
d_gene: NA; abundance: many; v_gene: TRBV30; j_gene: TRBJ2-7; CDR3aa: CAWSERRERRRDEQYF; CDR3nt: TGTGCCTGGAGCGAGAGAAGGGAGCGTCGTCGAGACGAGCAGTACTTC
d_gene: NA; abundance: many; v_gene: TRBV6-6; j_gene: TRBJ2-7; CDR3aa: CASSYIYPGAGIEQYF; CDR3nt: TGTGCCAGCAGTTACATCTATCCAGGGGCGGGAATCGAGCAGTACTTC
d_gene: TRBD2; abundance: many; v_gene: TRBV20-1; j_gene: TRBJ2-3; CDR3aa: CSARAGESTDTQYF; CDR3nt: TGCAGTGCTAGGGCGGGGGAGAGCACAGATACGCAGTATTTT
d_gene: NA; abundance: many; v_gene: TRBV27; j_gene: TRBJ1-1; CDR3aa: CASSLLGVRPMNTEAFF; CDR3nt: TGTGCCAGCAGTTTATTAGGAGTGAGACCGATGAACACTGAAGCTTTCTTT
d_gene: TRBD1; abundance: many; v_gene: TRBV11-2; j_gene: TRBJ1-1; CDR3aa: CASSSGTAKTWDTEAFF; CDR3nt: TGTGCCAGCAGCTCCGGGACAGCTAAAACTTGGGACACTGAAGCTTTCTTT
d_gene: NA; abundance: many; v_gene: TRBV6-1; j_gene: TRBJ1-1; CDR3aa: CASSGVTNTEAFF; CDR3nt: TGTGCCAGCAGTGGGGTGACGAACACTGAAGCTTTCTTT
d_gene: NA; abundance: few; v_gene: TRBV6-1; j_gene: TRBJ2-7; CDR3aa: CASSEAEVPYEQYF; CDR3nt: TGTGCCAGCAGTGAAGCGGAGGTCCCCTACGAGCAGTACTTC
d_gene: NA; abundance: few; v_gene: TRBV20-1; j_gene: TRBJ2-1; CDR3aa: CSASGTSSYNEQFF; CDR3nt: TGCAGTGCTAGCGGGACGAGCTCCTACAATGAGCAGTTCTTC
d_gene: NA; abundance: many; v_gene: TRBV20-1; j_gene: TRBJ2-7; CDR3aa: CSARDVSGTYEQYF; CDR3nt: TGCAGTGCTAGAGATGTAAGCGGCACCTACGAGCAGTACTTC
d_gene: NA; abundance: NA; v_gene: TRBV19; j_gene: TRBJ2-4; CDR3aa: CASSRGLRDAKNIQYF; CDR3nt: TGTGCCAGTAGTCGTGGACTAAGGGATGCCAAAAACATTCAGTACTTC
d_gene: NA; abundance: NA; v_gene: TRBV10-1; j_gene: TRBJ2-7; CDR3aa: CASSGLDIHEQYF; CDR3nt: TGCGCCAGCAGTGGACTAGATATCCACGAGCAGTACTTC
d_gene: NA; abundance: many; v_gene: TRBV30; j_gene: TRBJ2-1; CDR3aa: CAWGPHNEQFF; CDR3nt: TGTGCCTGGGGACCCCATAATGAGCAGTTCTTC
d_gene: NA; abundance: many; v_gene: TRBV20-1; j_gene: TRBJ1-2; CDR3aa: CSARSNREGYTF; CDR3nt: TGCAGTGCTAGATCGAACAGGGAGGGCTACACCTTC
d_gene: TRBD1; abundance: few; v_gene: TRBV5-1; j_gene: TRBJ2-5; CDR3aa: CASSDGTAETQYF; CDR3nt: TGCGCCAGCAGCGATGGGACAGCAGAGACCCAGTACTTC
d_gene: NA; abundance: NA; v_gene: TRBV20-1; j_gene: TRBJ1-4; CDR3aa: CSASSTTNEKLFF; CDR3nt: TGCAGTGCTAGCTCAACAACTAATGAAAAACTGTTTTTT
d_gene: NA; abundance: many; v_gene: TRBV20-1; j_gene: TRBJ2-3; CDR3aa: CSASGAVSSTDTQYF; CDR3nt: TGCAGTGCTTCAGGGGCAGTGAGTTCCACAGATACGCAGTATTTT
d_gene: NA; abundance: NA; v_gene: TRBV13; j_gene: TRBJ2-1; CDR3aa: CASSLVRESSSYEQFF; CDR3nt: TGTGCCAGCAGCTTAGTACGGGAATCATCCTCCTACGAGCAGTTCTTC
d_gene: TRBD2; abundance: NA; v_gene: TRBV4-2; j_gene: TRBJ2-7; CDR3aa: CASSQDPPGLAGGPSSYEQYF; CDR3nt: TGTGCCAGCAGCCAAGATCCGCCCGGACTAGCGGGAGGGCCGAGTAGCTACGAGCAGTACTTC
d_gene: NA; abundance: many; v_gene: TRBV3-1; j_gene: TRBJ1-1; CDR3aa: CASSGVQNTEAFF; CDR3nt: TGTGCCAGCAGCGGGGTCCAGAACACTGAAGCTTTCTTT
d_gene: TRBD1; abundance: few; v_gene: TRBV12-3/TRBV12-4; j_gene: TRBJ1-1; CDR3aa: CASSFFRPGTANTEAFF; CDR3nt: TGTGCCAGCAGTTTCTTTCGCCCCGGGACAGCGAACACTGAAGCTTTCTTT
d_gene: TRBD1; abundance: many; v_gene: TRBV18; j_gene: TRBJ2-7; CDR3aa: CASSPDRVSYEQYF; CDR3nt: TGTGCCAGCTCACCAGACAGGGTATCCTACGAGCAGTACTTC
d_gene: NA; abundance: few; v_gene: TRBV20-1; j_gene: TRBJ2-1; CDR3aa: CSASSDSGDNEQFF; CDR3nt: TGCAGTGCCTCTAGCGACTCGGGAGACAATGAGCAGTTCTTC
d_gene: NA; abundance: NA; v_gene: TRBV5-8; j_gene: TRBJ2-1; CDR3aa: CAGGGKTYNEQFF; CDR3nt: TGTGCCGGAGGGGGGAAGACCTACAATGAGCAGTTCTTC
d_gene: NA; abundance: NA; v_gene: TRBV28; j_gene: TRBJ1-1; CDR3aa: CASMGTEAFF; CDR3nt: TGTGCCAGCATGGGCACTGAAGCTTTCTTT
d_gene: NA; abundance: many; v_gene: TRBV4-1; j_gene: TRBJ1-1; CDR3aa: CASSQEVSRRPSMNTEAFF; CDR3nt: TGCGCCAGCAGCCAAGAAGTGTCTCGGCGGCCGTCCATGAACACTGAAGCTTTCTTT